Listed below are T cell receptor beta chains from one sample, sequenced in a study of cytomegalovirus exposure and HLA in healthy donors. Generated by immunoSEQ multiplex PCR, the TCRdb table keeps only in-frame clones and is missing some. The sample lists about 150,000 clones; 60% to 80% were seen once. The sample taken for sequencing was PBMCs. Receptor source: a male donor in good health and CMV-seronegative. CDR3s leave out the opening cysteine and the closing phenylalanine or tryptophan. Size is stated for part of the rows, as once, few or many counts, or as a class when the clone is expanded.

V gene | clone size | CDR3 protein
TRBV5-6 | NA | ASSFTGGRQPQH
TRBV7-7 | NA | ASSPTLARSTDTQY
TRBV11-3 | NA | ASSFRVRETQY
TRBV5-6 | NA | ASSLRQIYEQY
TRBV7-3 | NA | ASSADRSSYNEQF
TRBV28 | NA | ASSLRPYGYT
TRBV25-1 | NA | ASSVAGEGTDTQY
TRBV14 | NA | ASSQDGTSGRRKTQY
TRBV7-9 | NA | SSSRPGQRATGELF
TRBV2 | NA | ASTGGEGQPQH
TRBV9 | few | ASSAGQGLGETQY
TRBV5-1 | NA | ASSLVQGNTEAF
TRBV7-9 | once | ASSPADRGRYEQY
TRBV7-2 | NA | ASQENSGTYEQY
TRBV5-4 | NA | ASSLVASSFAGELF
TRBV27 | NA | ASSFQGLGNTIY
TRBV5-1 | NA | ASSLSPGWKQETQY
TRBV7-2 | NA | ASSLQGTSGSMYYNEQF
TRBV6-6 | NA | ASSYSRGGAYPEQY
TRBV30 | NA | AWSDGLRTEAF
TRBV19 | few | ASSSPDRGNTEAF
TRBV6-5 | NA | ASKLGEKETQY
TRBV4-3 | few | ASARGAFSYNEQF
TRBV9 | NA | ASSPRWQSYGYT
TRBV18 | NA | ASSPEGGRANYT